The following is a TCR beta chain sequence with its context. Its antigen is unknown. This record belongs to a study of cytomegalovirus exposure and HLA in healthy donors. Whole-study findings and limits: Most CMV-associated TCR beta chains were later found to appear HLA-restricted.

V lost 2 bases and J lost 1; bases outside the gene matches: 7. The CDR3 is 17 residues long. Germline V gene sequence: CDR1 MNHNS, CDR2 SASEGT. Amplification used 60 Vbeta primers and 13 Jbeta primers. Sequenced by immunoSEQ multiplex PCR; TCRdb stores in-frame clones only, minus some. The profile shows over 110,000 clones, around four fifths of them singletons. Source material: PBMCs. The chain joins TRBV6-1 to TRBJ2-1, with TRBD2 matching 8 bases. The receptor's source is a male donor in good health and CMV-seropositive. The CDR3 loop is CASSEIGTSGSYNEQFF. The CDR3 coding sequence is TGTGCCAGCAGTGAAATCGGAACTAGCGGTTCCTACAATGAGCAGTTCTTC.